A single sample gave rise to the 21 T cell receptor beta chains below, sequenced in a study of preoperative IRX-2 immunotherapy in early breast cancer (dated by TCRdb to the late 2010s). Explained via the paper, the treatment or condition label denotes: preoperative locoregional IRX-2 cytokine immunotherapy. The method was the immunoSEQ multiplex PCR assay. The table was pulled from immuneACCESS by TCRdb, which kept in-frame rearrangements only. Such tables lose some clones; where checked, under half of the loss comes from unresolved V genes, and the rest has no known cause. The sample table holds more than 50,000 clones, of which approximately 94% were seen once. Under 2% of the sample is in the top ten clones. The sample was taken from a patient treated with IRX-2 immunotherapy. The source is a human donor with breast cancer.

The chain has TRBV13 and TRBJ1-5; D gene ambiguous. The CDR3 runs to 13 residues. The V end lost 3 bases, the J end lost 6 bases, and 9 bases lay between the germline ends. The germline gives CDR1 PRHDT, CDR2 FYEKMQ (reference sequence). In nucleotides, the CDR3 is TGTGCCAGCAGCTTGCAGCGCAGTCAGCCCCAGCATTTT. This encodes CASSLQRSQPQHF.

This clone was seen only once. This sequence joins TRBV6-6 and TRBJ1-1; the match to TRBD1 covers 8 bases. Per germline, CDR1 MNHNY and CDR2 SVGAGI (reference sequence). V lost 5 bases to trimming and J lost 5 bases; unmatched junction nucleotides: 4. CDR3 size: 13 residues. The CDR3 loop reads CASSLTGGTEAFF. Here the CDR3 DNA reads TGTGCCAGCAGTCTCACAGGGGGTACTGAAGCTTTCTTT.

The rearrangement links TRBV7-2 to TRBJ2-1, with TRBD1 matching over 9 bases. Per germline, CDR1 SGHTA and CDR2 FQGNSA. CDR3 size: 14 residues. Unmatched junction bases numbered 9, after V lost 6 bases and J lost 9 bases. Here the CDR3 DNA reads TGTGCCAGCAGTTCACAGGGGGCCACGGGTGAGCAGTTCTTC. Translated: CASSSQGATGEQFF.

This chain connects TRBV6-6 to TRBJ2-2; TRBD1 matches at 7 bases. Germline V gene data show CDR1 as MNHNY and CDR2 as SVGAGI (reference sequence). J was trimmed by 3 bases and V by 5 bases; bases with no gene match: 9. This CDR3 is 16 amino acids long. CDR3 loop: CASSLGTALYTGELFF. The CDR3, as DNA: TGTGCCAGCAGTCTTGGGACAGCCCTATACACCGGGGAGCTGTTTTTT.

The rearrangement joins TRBV5-8 to TRBJ2-3; 7 nucleotides align to TRBD2. Trimming cost V 3 bases and J 3 bases; bases outside gene matches: 10. The CDR3 is 16 amino acids. Germline CDR1 is SGHTS and CDR2 is YDEGEE. The CDR3 loop reads CASSSRRREGTDTQYF. The CDR3 coding sequence is TGTGCCAGCAGCTCCCGTCGCAGGGAGGGTACAGATACGCAGTATTTT.

J is TRBJ2-1 and V is TRBV5-4, with D tentatively TRBD2 (5 bases). The CDR3 is 12 residues long. Trimming removed 4 bases at V and 9 bases at J, with 11 bases between. Germline CDR1 is SGHNT and CDR2 is YYREEE (reference sequence). CDR3: CASSPGRVEQFF. The CDR3 coding sequence is TGTGCCAGCAGCCCCGGGCGGGTTGAGCAGTTCTTC. The full variable domain, completed using reference TRBV5-4 and TRBJ2-1, is ETGVTQSPTHLIKTRGQQVTLRCSSQSGHNTVSWYQQALGQGPQFIFQYYREEENGRGNFPPRFSGLQFPNYSSELNVNALELDDSALYLCASSPGRVEQFFGPGTRLTVL.

J is TRBJ1-4 and V is TRBV27; D possibly corresponds to TRBD1 (5 bases). Trimming shortened V by 0 bases and J by 4 bases, and 9 bases separated the two germline ends. The germline CDR1 and CDR2 sequences are MNHEY and SMNVEV (reference sequence). The CDR3 contains 15 residues. The CDR3 loop is CASSLSRGDNEKLFF. The CDR3 DNA is TGTGCCAGCAGTTTATCGAGAGGGGATAATGAAAAACTGTTTTTT.

The chain recombines TRBV5-1 with TRBJ2-7; 7 bases map to TRBD2. The CDR3 contains 15 residues. CDR1 SGHRS and CDR2 YFSETQ come from the germline V gene. The V segment lost 3 bases and the J segment 0 bases; nucleotides outside the gene matches: 6. CDR3 residues: CASSSVGGGSYEQYF. The CDR3 coding sequence is TGCGCCAGCAGCTCGGTGGGCGGGGGCTCCTACGAGCAGTACTTC.

The chain combines TRBV6-5 with TRBJ2-2; 10 nucleotides match TRBD2. CDR1 and CDR2 from the germline V gene are MNHEY and SVGAGI. This CDR3 has 15 amino acids. The junction had 5 bases not matched to a gene; V was cut back by 4 bases and J by 6 bases. Here the CDR3 DNA reads TGTGCCAGCAGTTCACTAGCGGGGATAGCCGGGGAGCTGTTTTTT. Its protein is CASSSLAGIAGELFF.

V is TRBV7-3 and J is TRBJ2-7, with D unclear. The CDR3 consists of 11 residues. Germline assignment: CDR1 SGHTA and CDR2 FQGTGA. V was pared by 5 bases and J by 2 bases, with 4 bases between. CDR3 DNA sequence: TGTGCCAGCAGCGCCCCCTACGAGCAGTACTTC. It codes for CASSAPYEQYF.

This clone appeared a few times. This sequence joins TRBV5-4 and TRBJ1-2, with 7 bases fitting TRBD1. The CDR3 contains 13 residues. The germline V gene has CDR1 SGHNT and CDR2 YYREEE (reference sequence). V dropped 4 bases and J dropped 4; count of bases not matched to a gene: 4. The CDR3: CASSPDRSYGYTF. The CDR3, as DNA: TGTGCCAGCAGCCCGGACAGGTCCTATGGCTACACCTTC. Using reference TRBV5-4 and TRBJ1-2 for the parts outside the CDR3, the full variable domain is ETGVTQSPTHLIKTRGQQVTLRCSSQSGHNTVSWYQQALGQGPQFIFQYYREEENGRGNFPPRFSGLQFPNYSSELNVNALELDDSALYLCASSPDRSYGYTFGSGTRLTVV.

The rearrangement joins TRBV9 to TRBJ2-2; D tentatively reads TRBD1 or TRBD2 (6 bases each). This CDR3 is 16 amino acids long. Germline CDR1 and CDR2: SGDLS and YYNGEE. The V end lost 0 bases, the J end lost 7 bases, and 16 bases lay between the germline ends. CDR3: CASSVGGGTIGGELFF. CDR3 nucleotide sequence: TGTGCCAGCAGCGTAGGAGGCGGGACAATCGGCGGGGAGCTGTTTTTT.

The V call is TRBV5-5, the J call TRBJ2-7; the D call may be TRBD1 or TRBD2 (6 bases each). Trimming took 1 base from V and 7 from J, leaving 15 bases between them. The CDR3 totals 14 residues. Germline loops: CDR1 SGHKS, CDR2 YYEKEE (reference sequence). The CDR3 region is CASSLNRGPGEQYF. The CDR3 coding sequence is TGTGCCAGCAGCTTGAACCGGGGGCCGGGGGAGCAGTACTTC.

This chain connects TRBV29-1 to TRBJ2-5; 7 bases agree with TRBD1. Trimming cost V 6 bases and J 9 bases; bases outside gene matches: 10. Germline CDR1 and CDR2: SQVTM and ANQGSEA. The CDR3 sequence is 12 residues long. The CDR3 loop is CSVNRDSEAQYF. Written as DNA, the CDR3 is TGCAGCGTAAACCGGGACAGTGAGGCCCAGTACTTC.

This sequence joins TRBV7-3 and TRBJ1-1, with D possibly matching TRBD1 (5 bases). The germline gives CDR1 SGHTA, CDR2 FQGTGA. V shed 5 bases and J shed 2 bases, with 12 bases lying between them. This CDR3 comprises 14 residues. The CDR3 reads CASSPRGVNTEAFF. The CDR3, as DNA: TGTGCCAGCAGCCCCCGGGGGGTTAACACTGAAGCTTTCTTT.

CDR3 loop: CAISVAGSTDTQYF. CDR3 sequence (DNA): TGTGCCATCAGTGTAGCGGGGAGCACAGATACGCAGTATTTT. The rearrangement uses TRBV10-3 and TRBJ2-3, with TRBD2 matching over 8 bases. V was pared by 4 bases and J by 0 bases, with 0 bases of the junction left unmatched. Germline CDR1 ENHRY, CDR2 SYGVKD. The CDR3 has 14 residues.

The chain recombines TRBV5-4 with TRBJ2-1, with 15 bases aligning to TRBD2. Germline loops: CDR1 SGHNT, CDR2 YYREEE (reference sequence). J was trimmed by 9 bases and V by 4 bases; bases with no gene match: 8. The CDR3 length is 16 residues. The CDR3 here is CASSQGLAGGLGEQFF. The CDR3, as DNA: TGTGCCAGCAGCCAAGGACTAGCGGGAGGGCTGGGTGAGCAGTTCTTC.

The V call is TRBV29-1, the J call TRBJ1-1, with D possibly matching TRBD1 (6 bases). Looked up from germline, CDR1 is SQVTM and CDR2 is ANQGSEA. Trimming pared 3 bases from V and 3 bases from J, leaving 8 bases between. The CDR3 runs 12 residues. DNA of the CDR3: TGCAGCGTTGAGAGGGGGGACACTGAAGCTTTCTTT. This codes for CSVERGDTEAFF.

This clone came up once. The CDR3 region is CASSLVGRNNSPLHF. Written as DNA, the CDR3 is TGTGCCAGCAGCTTGGTAGGCAGAAATAATTCACCCCTCCACTTT. This chain connects TRBV5-6 to TRBJ1-6; the D is unclear. V was trimmed by 0 bases and J by 5 bases, leaving 9 bases between them. The CDR3 totals 15 residues. In germline, CDR1 is SGHDT, CDR2 YYEEEE.

The J gene is TRBJ1-3, the V gene TRBV18; 7 bases fit TRBD1. This CDR3 region has 17 residues. J gave up 7 bases and V 3 bases, and 15 bases lay outside the gene matches. Germline lookup yields CDR1 KGHSH and CDR2 LQKENI. The CDR3: CASSPLDPGGPGNTIYF. CDR3 sequence (DNA): TGTGCCAGCTCACCGCTCGACCCAGGGGGGCCCGGGAACACCATATATTTT.

This sequence joins TRBV9 and TRBJ2-1, with a weak D call TRBD2 (6 bases). Looked up from germline, CDR1 is SGDLS and CDR2 is YYNGEE. The V end was cut by 1 base, the J end by 0 bases, with 20 bases between. CDR3 length equals 19 residues. This chain's CDR3 is CASSVRGAVDRSSYNEQFF. The DNA of the CDR3 is TGTGCCAGCAGCGTACGCGGGGCGGTTGACCGGTCCTCCTACAATGAGCAGTTCTTC. Full variable domain (outside the CDR3, taken from reference TRBV9 and TRBJ2-1): DSGVTQTPKHLITATGQRVTLRCSPRSGDLSVYWYQQSLDQGLQFLIQYYNGEERAKGNILERFSAQQFPDLHSELNLSSLELGDSALYFCASSVRGAVDRSSYNEQFFGPGTRLTVL.